Listed here is a single TCR beta chain. This clone was counted a single time. The antigen it recognizes is unknown. The record has no base qualities; no much larger clone is one base away. Whole blood was collected in K2EDTA tubes by collaborating institutions according to the institutions' own protocols. Collaborator samples were shipped for TCRbeta analysis as frozen whole blood, isolated PBMCs, or DNA extracted from either sample type. This specimen comes from a study of blood T cell repertoires in COVID-19 (dated by TCRdb to the early 2020s). Broadly, across the study: Collaborator samples came from the United States, Italy and Spain and covered acute and convalescent phases of COVID-19. The material from the prospective study consisted of cDNA or gDNA derived from T cells, B-cell-depleted T cells, or PBMCs. Deeply sampled blood TCRbeta repertoires from subjects exposed to, actively infected with, or recovered from COVID-19 were included in the dataset. A freely available public database, intended as a resource for researchers studying the immune response to SARS-CoV-2, is where the repertoires were released. Samples came from the ongoing ImmuneRACE study (first 160 participants) plus 1,254 subjects from 6 global collaborators. The sample metadata nearly always contained a de-identified subject ID, COVID-19 status, age in years and sex. Where HLA class I and class II types were available, the types were taken from metadata supplied by the sample provider, not from assay-based typing. Points the paper makes about the study in general: How much clinical and demographic metadata was included differed by source and by participant, and the metadata was provided uncurated.

The immunoSEQ Assay, a bias-controlled multiplex PCR, was used to amplify TCRbeta CDR3 regions from genomic DNA. The original pipeline was this. The number of nucleated cells in each sample was estimated by amplification of reference gene primers within the assay. Sequence reads were collapsed and filtered to measure the absolute abundance of every unique TCRbeta CDR3 rearrangement. For each sample, productive Simpson clonality was calculated as the square root of Simpson's diversity index across productive rearrangements. TCRdb took over this immuneACCESS table, retaining in-frame rearrangements with V and J assigned. Such tables are incomplete; in checked studies, under half of the missing clones stem from an unresolved V gene, and the remainder is unexplained. V, J and clone size were drawn from that table, and D and trimming were deduced from the DNA. In this sample the table shows fewer than 150,000 clones, around 79% of which occur a single time. Roughly 20% of the sample rests with the top ten.

Spanning cysteine to phenylalanine, the CDR3 consists of 15 amino acids. Only the CDR3 DNA is retained, 45 bases long and in frame from the first base. Trimming at the junction amounts to 5 bases on V and 2 bases on J, and the germline ends lie 15 bases apart. Sequences MDHEN (CDR1) and SYDVKM (CDR2) are obtained from the germline V gene. Sequencing input: peripheral blood. The rearranged segments are TRBV28 and TRBJ1-1, with TRBD1 as a weak D call on 5 bases. This receptor was obtained from a man older than 75 with acute or convalescent COVID-19. The sequenced DNA: TGTGCCAGCAGTGCCTTGAGGGGAGGTAACACTGAAGCTTTCTTT. Translated, it reads CASSALRGGNTEAFF.